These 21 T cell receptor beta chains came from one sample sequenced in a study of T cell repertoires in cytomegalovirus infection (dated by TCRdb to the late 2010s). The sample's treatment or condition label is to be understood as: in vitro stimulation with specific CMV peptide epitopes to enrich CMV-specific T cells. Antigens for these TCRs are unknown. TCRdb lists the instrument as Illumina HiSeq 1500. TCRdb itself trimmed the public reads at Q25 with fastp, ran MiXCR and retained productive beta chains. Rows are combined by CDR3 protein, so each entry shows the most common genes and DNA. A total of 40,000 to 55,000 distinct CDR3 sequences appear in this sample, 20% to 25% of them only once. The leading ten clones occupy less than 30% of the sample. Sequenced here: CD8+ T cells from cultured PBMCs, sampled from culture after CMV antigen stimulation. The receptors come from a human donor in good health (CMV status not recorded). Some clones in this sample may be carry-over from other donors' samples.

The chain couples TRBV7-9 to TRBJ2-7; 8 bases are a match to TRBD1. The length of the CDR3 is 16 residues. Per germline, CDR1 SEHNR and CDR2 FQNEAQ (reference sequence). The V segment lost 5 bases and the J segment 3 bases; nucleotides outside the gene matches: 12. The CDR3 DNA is TGTGCCAGCAGCCGCACGGACAGGGCGTCAGACTACGAGCAGTACTTC. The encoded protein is CASSRTDRASDYEQYF.

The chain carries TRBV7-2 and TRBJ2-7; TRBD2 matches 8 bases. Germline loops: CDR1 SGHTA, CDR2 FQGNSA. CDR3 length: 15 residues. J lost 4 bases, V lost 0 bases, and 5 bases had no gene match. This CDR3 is CASSLASGVSYEQYF. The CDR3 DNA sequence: TGTGCCAGCAGCTTAGCTAGCGGGGTTTCGTACGAGCAGTACTTC.

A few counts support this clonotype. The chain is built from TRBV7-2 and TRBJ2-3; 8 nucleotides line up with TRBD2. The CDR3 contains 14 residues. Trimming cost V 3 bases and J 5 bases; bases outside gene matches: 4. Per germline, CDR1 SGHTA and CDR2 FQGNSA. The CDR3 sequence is CASSFSSGGDTQYF. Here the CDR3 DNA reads TGTGCCAGCAGCTTCAGCAGCGGGGGAGATACGCAGTATTTT.

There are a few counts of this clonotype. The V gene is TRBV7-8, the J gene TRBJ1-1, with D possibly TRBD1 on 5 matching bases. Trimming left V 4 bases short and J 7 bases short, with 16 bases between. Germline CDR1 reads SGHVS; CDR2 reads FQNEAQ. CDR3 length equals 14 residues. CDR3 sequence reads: CASSSRGRANEAFF. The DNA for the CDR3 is TGTGCCAGCAGCTCCCGTGGCAGGGCAAATGAAGCTTTCTTT.

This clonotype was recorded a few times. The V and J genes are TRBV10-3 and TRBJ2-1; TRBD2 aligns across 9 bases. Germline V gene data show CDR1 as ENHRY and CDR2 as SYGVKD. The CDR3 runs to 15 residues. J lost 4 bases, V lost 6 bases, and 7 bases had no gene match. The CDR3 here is CAIRPKAGGYNEQFF. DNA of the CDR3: TGTGCCATCAGGCCAAAAGCGGGGGGTTACAATGAGCAGTTCTTC.

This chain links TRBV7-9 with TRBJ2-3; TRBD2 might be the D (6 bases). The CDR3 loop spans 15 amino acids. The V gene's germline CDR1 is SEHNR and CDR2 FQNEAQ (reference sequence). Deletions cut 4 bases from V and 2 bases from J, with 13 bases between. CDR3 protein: CASSSPRTNTDTQYF. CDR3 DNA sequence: TGTGCCAGCAGCTCTCCCAGGACTAACACAGATACGCAGTATTTT. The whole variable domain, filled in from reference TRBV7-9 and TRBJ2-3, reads DTGVSQNPRHKITKRGQNVTFRCDPISEHNRLYWYRQTLGQGPEFLTYFQNEAQLEKSRLLSDRFSAERPKGSFSTLEIQRTEQGDSAMYLCASSSPRTNTDTQYFGPGTRLTVL.

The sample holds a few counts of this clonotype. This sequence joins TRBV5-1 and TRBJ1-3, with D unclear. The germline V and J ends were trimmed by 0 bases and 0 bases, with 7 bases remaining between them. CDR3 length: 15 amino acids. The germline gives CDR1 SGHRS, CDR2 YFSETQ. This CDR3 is CASSLDRSSGNTIYF. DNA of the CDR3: TGCGCCAGCAGCTTGGACAGAAGCTCTGGAAACACCATATATTTT. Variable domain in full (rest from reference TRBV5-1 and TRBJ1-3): KAGVTQTPRYLIKTRGQQVTLSCSPISGHRSVSWYQQTPGQGLQFLFEYFSETQRNKGNFPGRFSGRQFSNSRSEMNVSTLELGDSALYLCASSLDRSSGNTIYFGEGSWLTVV.

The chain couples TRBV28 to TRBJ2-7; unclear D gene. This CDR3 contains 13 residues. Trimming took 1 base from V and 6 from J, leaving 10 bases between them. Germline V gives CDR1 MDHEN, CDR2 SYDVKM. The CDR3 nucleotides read TGTGCCAGCAGTTTATTTAAGACAAGCGAGCAGTACTTC. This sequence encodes CASSLFKTSEQYF.

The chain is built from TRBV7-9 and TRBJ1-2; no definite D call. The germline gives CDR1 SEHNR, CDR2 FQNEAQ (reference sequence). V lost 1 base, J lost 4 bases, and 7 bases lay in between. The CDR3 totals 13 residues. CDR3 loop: CASSLGSLYGYTF. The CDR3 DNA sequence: TGTGCCAGCAGCTTAGGGAGCCTCTATGGCTACACCTTC.

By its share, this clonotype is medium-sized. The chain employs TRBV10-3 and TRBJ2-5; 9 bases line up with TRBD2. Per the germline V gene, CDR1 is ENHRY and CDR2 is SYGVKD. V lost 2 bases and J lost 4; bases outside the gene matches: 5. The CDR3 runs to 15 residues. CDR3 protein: CAISEEGLAGETQYF. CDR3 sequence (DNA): TGTGCCATCAGTGAGGAGGGACTAGCAGGAGAGACCCAGTACTTC.

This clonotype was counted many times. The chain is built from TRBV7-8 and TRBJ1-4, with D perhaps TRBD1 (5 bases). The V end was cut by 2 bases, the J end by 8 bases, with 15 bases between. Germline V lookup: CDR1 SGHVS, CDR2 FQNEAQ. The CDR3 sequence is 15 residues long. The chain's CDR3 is CASSLSGGLREKLFF. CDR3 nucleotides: TGTGCCAGCAGCTTATCCGGGGGGTTACGCGAAAAACTGTTTTTT. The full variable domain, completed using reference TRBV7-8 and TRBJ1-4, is GAGVSQSPRYKVAKRGQDVALRCDPISGHVSLFWYQQALGQGPEFLTYFQNEAQLDKSGLPSDRFFAERPEGSVSTLKIQRTQQEDSAVYLCASSLSGGLREKLFFGSGTQLSVL.

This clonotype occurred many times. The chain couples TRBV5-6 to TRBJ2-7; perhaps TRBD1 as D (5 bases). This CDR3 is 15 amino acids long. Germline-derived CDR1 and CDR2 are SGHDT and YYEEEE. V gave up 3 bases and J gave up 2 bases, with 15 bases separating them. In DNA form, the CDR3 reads TGTGCCAGCAGCTGGGGATCGACAGTAACCTACGAGCAGTACTTC. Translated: CASSWGSTVTYEQYF.

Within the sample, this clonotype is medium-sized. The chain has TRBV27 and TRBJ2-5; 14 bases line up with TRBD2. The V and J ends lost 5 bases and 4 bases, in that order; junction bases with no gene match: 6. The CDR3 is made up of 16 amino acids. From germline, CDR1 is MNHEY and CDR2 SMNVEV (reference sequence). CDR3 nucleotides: TGTGCCAGCAGTAATCGACTAGCGGGAGGGCCAGAGACCCAGTACTTC. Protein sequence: CASSNRLAGGPETQYF.

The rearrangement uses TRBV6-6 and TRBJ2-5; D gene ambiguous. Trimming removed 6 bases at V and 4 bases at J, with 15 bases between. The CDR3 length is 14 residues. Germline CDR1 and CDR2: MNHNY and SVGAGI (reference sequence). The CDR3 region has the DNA TGTGCCAGCAGCCACGCACGAGTAGGAGAGACCCAGTACTTC. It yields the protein CASSHARVGETQYF.

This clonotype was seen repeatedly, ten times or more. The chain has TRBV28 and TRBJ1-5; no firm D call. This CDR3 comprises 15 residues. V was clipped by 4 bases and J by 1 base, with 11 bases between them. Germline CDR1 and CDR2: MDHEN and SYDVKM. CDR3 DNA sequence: TGTGCCAGCAGTTGGCGCAGGCAGAGCAATCAGCCCCAGCATTTT. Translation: CASSWRRQSNQPQHF.

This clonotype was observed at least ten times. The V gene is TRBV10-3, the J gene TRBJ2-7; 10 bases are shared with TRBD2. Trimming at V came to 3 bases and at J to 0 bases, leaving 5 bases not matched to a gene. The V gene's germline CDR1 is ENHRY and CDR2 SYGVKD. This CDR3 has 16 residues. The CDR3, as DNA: TGTGCCATCAGTGATCTGGGACTAGCGCTCTCCTACGAGCAGTACTTC. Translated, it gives CAISDLGLALSYEQYF.

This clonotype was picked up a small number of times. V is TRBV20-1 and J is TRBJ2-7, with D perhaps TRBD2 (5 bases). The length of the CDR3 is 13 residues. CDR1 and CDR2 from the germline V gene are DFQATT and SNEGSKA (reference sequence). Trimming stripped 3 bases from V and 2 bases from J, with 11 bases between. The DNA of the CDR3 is TGCAGTGCTAGGGGGAGAACCGCCTACGAGCAGTACTTC. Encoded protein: CSARGRTAYEQYF.

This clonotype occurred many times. The chain's CDR3 is CASSLLWGGTDTQYF. The CDR3 DNA sequence: TGCGCCAGCAGCCTTCTGTGGGGGGGCACAGATACGCAGTATTTT. The V gene is TRBV4-3, the J gene TRBJ2-3; the D gene is possibly TRBD2 (6 bases). The V end was cut by 4 bases, the J end by 1 base, with 12 bases between. The CDR3 is 15 amino acids. Germline-derived CDR1 and CDR2 are LGHNA and YSLEER.

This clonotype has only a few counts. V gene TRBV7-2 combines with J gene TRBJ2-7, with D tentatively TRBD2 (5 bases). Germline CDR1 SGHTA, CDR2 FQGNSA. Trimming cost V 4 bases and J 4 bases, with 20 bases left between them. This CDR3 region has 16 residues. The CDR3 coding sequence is TGTGCCAGCAGCTCCGACGAACTTGGTGGACTGTACGAGCAGTACTTC. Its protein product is CASSSDELGGLYEQYF.

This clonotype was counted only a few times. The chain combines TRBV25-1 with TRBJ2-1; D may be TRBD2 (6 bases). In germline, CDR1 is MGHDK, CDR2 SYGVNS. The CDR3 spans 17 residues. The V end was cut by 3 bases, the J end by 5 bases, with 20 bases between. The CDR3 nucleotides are TGTGCCAGCAGTGACTACCCCGGAGGGCTCCTTAACAATGAGCAGTTCTTC. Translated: CASSDYPGGLLNNEQFF.

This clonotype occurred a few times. CDR3 nucleotides: TGTGCCAGCAGCCAAGTCACAGGACTTCCCAATGAGCAGTTCTTC. Its translation is CASSQVTGLPNEQFF. The chain couples TRBV14 to TRBJ2-1; D tentatively reads TRBD1 or TRBD2 (5 bases each). V lost 1 base, J lost 6 bases, and 13 bases lay in between. CDR1 SGHDN and CDR2 FVKESK come from the germline V gene. This CDR3 has 15 amino acids.